This is a list of T cell receptor beta chains from one sample in a study of T cell changes during pregnancy in multiple sclerosis. The protocol was immunoSEQ multiplex PCR, while the TCRdb copy is restricted to in-frame clones and leaves out a portion. The sample consists of around 45,000 clones, around 89% of them appearing once. Specimen: CD8+ T cells from peripheral blood mononuclear cells, collected in the second trimester of pregnancy. The receptors stem from a female donor with multiple sclerosis, enrolled in a pregnancy study. Each CDR3 is given with its conserved first and last residue. D genes are given only for firm matches. A row's size may be missing; if present it is once, few, many or a size class.

CASSLRLRGETGELFF TGTGCCAGCAGCTTGCGATTGCGGGGGGAAACCGGGGAGCTGTTTTTT TRBJ2-2 NA TRBV5-6 TRBD2
CASSSPGGLTTGELFF TGTGCCAGCAGCTCACCCGGCGGACTAACGACCGGGGAGCTGTTTTTT TRBJ2-2 NA TRBV9 NA
CASSSSGEAGELFF TGTGCCAGTAGTTCTAGCGGGGAAGCCGGGGAGCTGTTTTTT TRBJ2-2 NA TRBV19 TRBD2
CASSWTGGTEAFF TGTGCCAGCAGCTGGACAGGGGGCACTGAAGCTTTCTTT TRBJ1-1 NA TRBV11-3 TRBD1
CASSHDRGEVTGELFF TGTGCCAGCAGCCACGACAGGGGCGAAGTGACCGGGGAGCTGTTTTTT TRBJ2-2 NA TRBV27 TRBD1
CATSTGEGLNTEAFF TGTGCCACCAGCACAGGAGAGGGACTTAACACTGAAGCTTTCTTT TRBJ1-1 NA TRBV15 NA
CASSLGQGYDEQYF TGCGCCAGCAGCTTGGGACAGGGATACGACGAGCAGTACTTC TRBJ2-7 NA TRBV5-1 TRBD1
CASSSGLVPSYEQYF TGTGCCAGCAGCTCCGGACTAGTTCCCTCCTACGAGCAGTACTTC TRBJ2-7 NA TRBV7-9 TRBD2
CASSSGSQETQYF TGTGCCAGCAGCTCCGGGTCACAAGAGACCCAGTACTTC TRBJ2-5 NA TRBV7-9 NA
CATSRVASSGEETQYF TGTGCCACCAGCAGAGTGGCCTCGAGCGGGGAAGAGACCCAGTACTTC TRBJ2-5 NA TRBV15 TRBD2
CASSTPTSTYNEQFF TGTGCCAGCAGCACTCCTACCTCCACGTACAATGAGCAGTTCTTC TRBJ2-1 NA TRBV7-9 NA
CASITPYTENSLYTEAFF TGTGCCAGCATAACCCCGTATACCGAGAACTCTCTCTACACTGAAGCTTTCTTT TRBJ1-1 NA TRBV2 NA
CASREDRPESNYGYTF TGTGCCAGCAGGGAAGACAGGCCCGAGTCAAACTATGGCTACACCTTC TRBJ1-2 NA TRBV6-1 NA
CASSFNRIRPDGTDTQYF TGTGCCAGCAGCTTCAACAGGATACGCCCGGACGGCACAGATACGCAGTATTTT TRBJ2-3 NA TRBV11-2 NA
CASVGGPYEQYF TGTGCCAGCGTGGGGGGACCCTACGAGCAGTACTTC TRBJ2-7 NA TRBV2 NA
CASSQVGGLYGYTF TGCGCCAGCAGCCAAGTCGGGGGACTCTATGGCTACACCTTC TRBJ1-2 NA TRBV4-1 NA
CASSQDDPGGDSGNTIYF TGTGCCAGCAGCCAAGATGATCCGGGCGGGGACTCTGGAAACACCATATATTTT TRBJ1-3 NA TRBV4-2 NA
CASSEGAPNEKLFF TGTGCCAGCAGCGAAGGGGCACCTAATGAAAAACTGTTTTTT TRBJ1-4 NA TRBV9 NA
CASTSKGGAGAYEQYF TGTGCCAGCACCTCCAAGGGGGGGGCGGGTGCCTACGAGCAGTACTTC TRBJ2-7 NA TRBV7-9 NA
CASSSTGATDTQYF TGTGCCAGCAGCTCGACAGGGGCCACAGATACGCAGTATTTT TRBJ2-3 NA TRBV7-3 TRBD1
CASSLISGQGSYEQYF TGTGCCAGCAGTTTAATCTCGGGACAGGGGTCCTACGAGCAGTACTTC TRBJ2-7 NA TRBV27 TRBD1
CASSESGFNTGELFF TGTGCCAGCAGTGAATCGGGGTTTAACACCGGGGAGCTGTTTTTT TRBJ2-2 NA TRBV2 NA
CASSLLATGELFF TGTGCCAGCAGCTTATTGGCCACCGGGGAGCTGTTTTTT TRBJ2-2 NA TRBV7-9 NA
CASWTGIHEQYF TGTGCCAGTTGGACAGGGATACACGAGCAGTACTTC TRBJ2-7 NA TRBV7-8 TRBD1
CASNSGLPNSPLHF TGTGCCAGTAACTCAGGTTTACCAAATTCACCCCTCCACTTT TRBJ1-6 NA TRBV2 NA
CAWSRGLSEKLFF TGTGCCTGGAGCAGGGGATTAAGTGAAAAACTGTTTTTT TRBJ1-4 NA TRBV30 NA
CASSLFGGQNTDAFF TGTGCCAGCAGTTTGTTTGGAGGACAGAACACTGATGCTTTCTTT TRBJ1-1 NA TRBV27 NA
CASSTGGGGYEQYF TGTGCCAGCAGCACCGGGGGCGGGGGGTACGAGCAGTACTTC TRBJ2-7 once TRBV9 TRBD2
CASSVFRGTLGGYTF TGTGCCAGCAGCGTATTTCGGGGGACCCTTGGTGGCTACACCTTC TRBJ1-2 NA TRBV9 NA
CASSGGVVEKLFF TGTGCCAGCAGCGGGGGGGTGGTGGAAAAACTGTTTTTT TRBJ1-4 NA TRBV13 NA
CASSTGRDSGHQPQHF TGTGCCAGCAGCACGGGCCGGGACAGTGGACATCAGCCCCAGCATTTT TRBJ1-5 NA TRBV11-2 TRBD1